These T cell receptor beta chains were read from a single sample in a study of T cell repertoires in ileal Crohn's disease. Produced via immunoSEQ multiplex PCR; TCRdb's table is partial and in-frame only. The table lists around 8,000 clones, over 75% of them singletons. Sequencing input: ileal tissue. All receptors derive from an adult with Crohn's disease. Both conserved end residues are part of each CDR3. The D gene is left open where the match is weak. Clone size is shown for a subset of rows, as once, few, many or a class of expanded clone.

J: TRBJ1-6; length: 14; D: TRBD1; size: once; V: TRBV28; DNA: TGTGCCAGCAGCCTAGGGGACAGGGACTCACCCCTCCACTTT; CDR3: CASSLGDRDSPLHF
J: TRBJ2-7; length: 16; D: -; size: -; V: TRBV4-3; DNA: TGCGCCAGCAGCCAAGAAGCTGAAACAGCTCTCTACGAGCAGTACTTC; CDR3: CASSQEAETALYEQYF
J: TRBJ2-2; length: 14; D: -; size: -; V: TRBV6-5; DNA: TGTGCCGCAAGGGTTGGCGGGAACACCGGGGAGCTGTTTTTT; CDR3: CAARVGGNTGELFF
J: TRBJ2-2; length: 13; D: -; size: -; V: TRBV9; DNA: TGTGCCAGCAGAACAGGGAAGACCGGGGAGCTGTTTTTT; CDR3: CASRTGKTGELFF
J: TRBJ2-5; length: 15; D: TRBD1; size: -; V: TRBV7-8; DNA: TGTGCCAGCAGCTTAGGAAACAGGGGTGGAGAGACCCAGTACTTC; CDR3: CASSLGNRGGETQYF
J: TRBJ2-1; length: 14; D: TRBD2; size: -; V: TRBV29-1; DNA: TGCAGCGTAACAGGACTAGCGGGGTACAATGAGCAGTTCTTC; CDR3: CSVTGLAGYNEQFF
J: TRBJ1-6; length: 16; D: -; size: -; V: TRBV28; DNA: TGTGCCAGCAGTAGGGATCCGAGCTCCTATAATTCACCCCTCCACTTT; CDR3: CASSRDPSSYNSPLHF
J: TRBJ1-2; length: 14; D: TRBD1; size: -; V: TRBV5-4; DNA: TGTGCCAGCAGCACCGAACAGGGGAACTGGGGCTACACCTTC; CDR3: CASSTEQGNWGYTF
J: TRBJ1-2; length: 15; D: TRBD1; size: medium-sized; V: TRBV4-3; DNA: TGCGCCAGCAGCCAGGACAGGGGATCGGGCTATGGCTACACCTTC; CDR3: CASSQDRGSGYGYTF
J: TRBJ1-1; length: 10; D: -; size: -; V: TRBV6-1; DNA: TGTGCCAGTGCAGCCTTTCTAGCTTTCTTT; CDR3: CASAAFLAFF
J: TRBJ2-2; length: 16; D: TRBD2; size: -; V: TRBV9; DNA: TGTGCCAGCAGCGCCCCTTTCCGCGGGGGTACCGGGGAGCTGTTTTTT; CDR3: CASSAPFRGGTGELFF
J: TRBJ1-5; length: 16; D: -; size: -; V: TRBV19; DNA: TGTGCCAGTAGTACAATCCAGACAGGCTTTTATCAGCCCCAGCATTTT; CDR3: CASSTIQTGFYQPQHF
J: TRBJ2-5; length: 14; D: -; size: few; V: TRBV28; DNA: TGTGCCAGCAGTTTTTCGGCAGACCAAGAGACCCAGTACTTC; CDR3: CASSFSADQETQYF
J: TRBJ1-5; length: 15; D: -; size: few; V: TRBV7-2; DNA: TGTGCCAGCAGCTTAGGGGGACTGAGCAATCAGCCCCAGCATTTT; CDR3: CASSLGGLSNQPQHF
J: TRBJ1-5; length: 17; D: TRBD1; size: -; V: TRBV19; DNA: TGTGCCAGTAGTATCGGTCGGGGACAGGGAGCTAATCAGCCCCAGCATTTT; CDR3: CASSIGRGQGANQPQHF
J: TRBJ2-5; length: 14; D: TRBD2; size: -; V: TRBV19; DNA: TGTGCCAGTAGTATACTAGCGGGGGAAGAGACCCAGTACTTC; CDR3: CASSILAGEETQYF
J: TRBJ1-2; length: 12; D: -; size: -; V: TRBV6-5; DNA: TGTGCCAGCAGTTACGCCGGGGGCAGGTACACCTTC; CDR3: CASSYAGGRYTF
J: TRBJ1-5; length: 15; D: -; size: -; V: TRBV7-9; DNA: TGTGCCAGCAGCTTAGCGGGGGGGGAGAATCAGCCCCAGCATTTT; CDR3: CASSLAGGENQPQHF
J: TRBJ2-6; length: 15; D: -; size: -; V: TRBV6-4; DNA: TGTGCCAGCAGTGACTCGAGGGGTGGGGCCAACGTCCTGACTTTC; CDR3: CASSDSRGGANVLTF
J: TRBJ1-5; length: 13; D: -; size: -; V: TRBV18; DNA: TGTGCCAGCTCACCACAGGGGAAGGAGCCCCAGCATTTT; CDR3: CASSPQGKEPQHF
J: TRBJ2-2; length: 11; D: -; size: -; V: TRBV6-1; DNA: TGTGCCAGCACCCTACACGGGGAGCTGTTTTTT; CDR3: CASTLHGELFF
J: TRBJ1-6; length: 13; D: TRBD1; size: -; V: TRBV5-4; DNA: TGTGCCAGTCAGACAGGGGATCGGTCACCCCTCCACTTT; CDR3: CASQTGDRSPLHF
J: TRBJ1-5; length: 14; D: TRBD1; size: -; V: TRBV19; DNA: TGTGCCAGTAGTACGGACAGGGTCAATCAGCCCCAGCATTTT; CDR3: CASSTDRVNQPQHF
J: TRBJ2-3; length: 18; D: TRBD2; size: -; V: TRBV4-1; DNA: TGCGCCAGCAGTCCCGGCTTTAAAGCGGGGGGGCATCAAGATACGCAGTATTTT; CDR3: CASSPGFKAGGHQDTQYF
J: TRBJ1-2; length: 16; D: -; size: -; V: TRBV28; DNA: TGTGCCAGCAGTTTGGGCGCCCTCGGGGGCAACTATGGCTACACCTTC; CDR3: CASSLGALGGNYGYTF
J: TRBJ2-2; length: 15; D: -; size: -; V: TRBV19; DNA: TGTGCCAGTAGTTCGAGGGCGGGCTCCACCGGGGAGCTGTTTTTT; CDR3: CASSSRAGSTGELFF
J: TRBJ1-1; length: 12; D: -; size: -; V: TRBV14; DNA: TGTGCCAGCAGCCAAGATCGCTGGGGAGCTTTCTTT; CDR3: CASSQDRWGAFF
J: TRBJ2-3; length: 15; D: -; size: -; V: TRBV27; DNA: TGTGCCAGCAAGCAGAGGGGCGCTAGCACAGATACGCAGTATTTT; CDR3: CASKQRGASTDTQYF
J: TRBJ1-2; length: 14; D: -; size: -; V: TRBV5-4; DNA: TGTGCCAGCAGCTTGGATTACAGATCCTATGGCTACACCTTC; CDR3: CASSLDYRSYGYTF
J: TRBJ2-1; length: 15; D: TRBD2; size: once; V: TRBV9; DNA: TGTGCCAGCAGCGTAGTGGTTAGCGGGAGGAATGAGCAGTTCTTC; CDR3: CASSVVVSGRNEQFF
J: TRBJ2-5; length: 14; D: -; size: -; V: TRBV28; DNA: TGTGCCAGCAGTTTACAGGCAACGAGGGGGACCCAGTACTTC; CDR3: CASSLQATRGTQYF
J: TRBJ1-2; length: 16; D: -; size: -; V: TRBV11-2; DNA: TGTGCCAGCAGCCCTTTGAGGGAAGGGGCTAACTATGGCTACACCTTC; CDR3: CASSPLREGANYGYTF
J: TRBJ1-3; length: 14; D: -; size: -; V: TRBV6-1; DNA: TGTGCCAGCAGTGGGGCAGGCTCTGGAAACACCATATATTTT; CDR3: CASSGAGSGNTIYF
J: TRBJ1-1; length: 14; D: -; size: -; V: TRBV2; DNA: TGTGCCAGCAGTGAACTTGGGGCGCTGACTGAAGCTTTCTTT; CDR3: CASSELGALTEAFF
J: TRBJ1-1; length: 12; D: -; size: -; V: TRBV29-1; DNA: TGCAGCACCAGATTGGGGGGTACTGAAGCTTTCTTT; CDR3: CSTRLGGTEAFF
J: TRBJ1-5; length: 13; D: -; size: once; V: TRBV19; DNA: TGTGCCAGTAGTGGAGGGGGCAATCAGCCCCAGCATTTT; CDR3: CASSGGGNQPQHF
J: TRBJ2-3; length: 15; D: -; size: once; V: TRBV11-2; DNA: TGTGCCAGCAGCTTAGTACGTCTGAACACAGATACGCAGTATTTT; CDR3: CASSLVRLNTDTQYF
J: TRBJ2-1; length: 17; D: TRBD2; size: few; V: TRBV9; DNA: TGTGCCAGCAGCCCAACCTTATGGGCTAGCGGGTACAATGAGCAGTTCTTC; CDR3: CASSPTLWASGYNEQFF
J: TRBJ2-3; length: 15; D: -; size: -; V: TRBV5-1; DNA: TGCGCCAGCAGCTCACAAACGACAGGCACAGATACGCAGTATTTT; CDR3: CASSSQTTGTDTQYF
J: TRBJ2-3; length: 9; D: -; size: -; V: TRBV2; DNA: TGTGCCAGCAGCCCCCCTAAGTATTTT; CDR3: CASSPPKYF
J: TRBJ2-2; length: 17; D: TRBD2; size: -; V: TRBV9; DNA: TGTGCCAGCAGCGTAGTAGCGGGAGGACCCACCGCCGGGGAGCTGTTTTTT; CDR3: CASSVVAGGPTAGELFF
J: TRBJ1-4; length: 14; D: -; size: -; V: TRBV27; DNA: TGTGCCAGCAGTTCCATTGCTCTTAATGAAAAACTGTTTTTT; CDR3: CASSSIALNEKLFF
J: TRBJ2-1; length: 11; D: -; size: -; V: TRBV5-5; DNA: TGTGCCAGCAGCTTAGGTACTGAGCAGTTCTTC; CDR3: CASSLGTEQFF
J: TRBJ1-4; length: 14; D: -; size: -; V: TRBV6-5; DNA: TGTGCCAGCAGTTACTCAGCAACTAATGAAAAACTGTTTTTT; CDR3: CASSYSATNEKLFF
J: TRBJ2-7; length: 15; D: TRBD1; size: once; V: TRBV6-5; DNA: TGTGCCAGCAGTCGAACCTCGGACAGGCTCCACGAGCAGTACTTC; CDR3: CASSRTSDRLHEQYF
J: TRBJ1-1; length: 13; D: -; size: -; V: TRBV2; DNA: TGTGCCAGCAGGGAGGGGCAGTACACTGAAGCTTTCTTT; CDR3: CASREGQYTEAFF
J: TRBJ2-1; length: 16; D: -; size: -; V: TRBV11-2; DNA: TGTGCCAGCAGCTTAGGGACCGGACTCTCCTACAATGAGCAGTTCTTC; CDR3: CASSLGTGLSYNEQFF
J: TRBJ1-3; length: 14; D: TRBD1; size: few; V: TRBV28; DNA: TGTGCCAGCAGTTTCAGGGGGCAAAGAAACACCATATATTTT; CDR3: CASSFRGQRNTIYF
J: TRBJ2-7; length: 17; D: TRBD1; size: -; V: TRBV27; DNA: TGTGCCAGCAGACTGGACAGGGGCGACCTCCTTGGGTCCGAGCAGTACTTC; CDR3: CASRLDRGDLLGSEQYF
J: TRBJ2-3; length: 16; D: -; size: -; V: TRBV4-2; DNA: TGTGCCAGCACCCAACTACTGCGGGCCCAGCCAGATACGCAGTATTTT; CDR3: CASTQLLRAQPDTQYF
J: TRBJ2-1; length: 14; D: TRBD1; size: -; V: TRBV11-3; DNA: TGTGCCAGCAGCCTGGACAGGGGAGACAATGAGCAGTTCTTC; CDR3: CASSLDRGDNEQFF